This record looks at one TCR beta chain sequence and its context. Generated by immunoSEQ multiplex PCR, the TCRdb table keeps only in-frame clones and is missing some. The sample includes approximately 41,000 clones, just under 95% of them seen just once. CDR1 and CDR2 (germline): KGHSH, LQKENI. The length of the CDR3 is 14 residues. Trimming stripped 1 base from V and 2 bases from J, with 9 bases between. The sample originates from a study of T cell changes during pregnancy in multiple sclerosis. The rearrangement uses TRBV18 and TRBJ2-7; D gene uncertain. The specimen comprised CD4+ T cells from peripheral blood mononuclear cells, sampled in the first trimester of pregnancy. The sequence was collected from a female donor with multiple sclerosis, enrolled in a pregnancy study. CDR3 in DNA: TGTGCCAGCTCACCACGACCGGGTGCCTACGAGCAGTACTTC. Translated: CASSPRPGAYEQYF.